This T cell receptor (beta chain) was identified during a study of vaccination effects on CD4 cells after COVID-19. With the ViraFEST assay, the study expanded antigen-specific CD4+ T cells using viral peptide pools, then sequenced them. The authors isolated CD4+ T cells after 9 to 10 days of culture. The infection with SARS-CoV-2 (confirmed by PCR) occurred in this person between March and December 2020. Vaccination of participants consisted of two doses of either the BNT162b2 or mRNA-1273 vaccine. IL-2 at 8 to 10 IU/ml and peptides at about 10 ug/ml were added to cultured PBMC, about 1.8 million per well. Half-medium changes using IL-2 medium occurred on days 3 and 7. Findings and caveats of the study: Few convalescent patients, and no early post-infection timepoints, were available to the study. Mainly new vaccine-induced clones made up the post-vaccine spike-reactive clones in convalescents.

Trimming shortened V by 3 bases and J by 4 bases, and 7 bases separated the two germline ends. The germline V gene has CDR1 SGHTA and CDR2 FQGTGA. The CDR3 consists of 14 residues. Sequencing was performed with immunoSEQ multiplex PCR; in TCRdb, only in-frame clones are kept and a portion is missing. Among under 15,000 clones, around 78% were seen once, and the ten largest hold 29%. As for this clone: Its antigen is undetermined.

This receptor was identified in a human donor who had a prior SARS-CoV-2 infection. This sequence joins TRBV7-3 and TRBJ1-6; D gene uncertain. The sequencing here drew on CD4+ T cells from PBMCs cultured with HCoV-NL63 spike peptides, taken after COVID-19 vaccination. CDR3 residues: CASSFDGYNSPLHF. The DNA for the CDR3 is TGTGCCAGCAGCTTTGACGGGTATAATTCACCCCTCCACTTT.